This T cell receptor (beta chain) originates from a study of control samples from healthy donors and cancer patients. The CDR3 length is 15 residues. V was pared by 0 bases and J by 5 bases, with 4 bases of the junction left unmatched. The germline V gene encodes CDR1 WNHNN and CDR2 SYGVQD (reference sequence). Sequenced by immunoSEQ multiplex PCR; TCRdb stores in-frame clones only, minus some. The profile shows 160,000 or so clones, over 90% of them singletons. This sequence was found in a woman under 40 in good health. The V gene is TRBV10-1, the J gene TRBJ2-7, with TRBD1 matching 10 bases. The sequenced material came from blood. The CDR3 DNA follows: TGCGCCAGCAGTGAGTCGAGGACAGGGGGGGACGAGCAGTACTTC. Protein product: CASSESRTGGDEQYF.